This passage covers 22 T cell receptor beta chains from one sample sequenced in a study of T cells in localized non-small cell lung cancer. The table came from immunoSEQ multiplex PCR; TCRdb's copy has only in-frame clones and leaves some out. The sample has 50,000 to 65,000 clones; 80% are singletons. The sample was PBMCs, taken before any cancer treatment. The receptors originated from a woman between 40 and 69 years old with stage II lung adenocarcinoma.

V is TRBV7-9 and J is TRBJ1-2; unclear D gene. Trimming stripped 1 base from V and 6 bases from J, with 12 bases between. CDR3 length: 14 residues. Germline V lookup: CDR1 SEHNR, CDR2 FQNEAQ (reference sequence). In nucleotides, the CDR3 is TGTGCCAGCAGCTTAGAATCCCCGGGGAATGGCTACACCTTC. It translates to CASSLESPGNGYTF.

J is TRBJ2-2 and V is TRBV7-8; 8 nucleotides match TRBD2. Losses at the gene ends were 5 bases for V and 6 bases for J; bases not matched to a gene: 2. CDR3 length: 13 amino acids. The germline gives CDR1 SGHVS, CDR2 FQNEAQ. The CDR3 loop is CASSRLAPGELFF. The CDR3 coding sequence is TGTGCCAGCAGCCGACTAGCGCCCGGGGAGCTGTTTTTT.

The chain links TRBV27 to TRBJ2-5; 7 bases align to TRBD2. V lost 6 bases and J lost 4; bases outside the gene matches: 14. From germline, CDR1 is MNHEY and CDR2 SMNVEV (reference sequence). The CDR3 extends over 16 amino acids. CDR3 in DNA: TGTGCCAGCAGAGATGGTACCAAGTGGGGGGGAGAGACCCAGTACTTC. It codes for CASRDGTKWGGETQYF.

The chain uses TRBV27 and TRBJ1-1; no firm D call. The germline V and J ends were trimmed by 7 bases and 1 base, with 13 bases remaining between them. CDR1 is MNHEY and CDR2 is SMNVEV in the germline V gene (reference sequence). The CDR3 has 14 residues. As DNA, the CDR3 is TGTGCCAGCACCAAAAGTGGGCCGAACACTGAAGCTTTCTTT. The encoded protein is CASTKSGPNTEAFF.

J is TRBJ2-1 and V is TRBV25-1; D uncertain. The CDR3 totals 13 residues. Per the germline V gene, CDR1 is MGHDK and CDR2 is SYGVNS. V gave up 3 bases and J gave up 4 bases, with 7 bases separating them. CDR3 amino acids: CASSEDGYNEQFF. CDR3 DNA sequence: TGTGCCAGCAGTGAGGACGGATACAATGAGCAGTTCTTC.

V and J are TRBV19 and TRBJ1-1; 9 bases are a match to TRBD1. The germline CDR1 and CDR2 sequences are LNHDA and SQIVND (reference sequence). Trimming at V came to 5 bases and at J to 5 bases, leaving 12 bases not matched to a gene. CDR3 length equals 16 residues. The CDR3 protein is CASSPSGQGIRTEAFF. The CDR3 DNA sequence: TGTGCCAGTAGTCCCTCGGGACAGGGTATCAGGACTGAAGCTTTCTTT.

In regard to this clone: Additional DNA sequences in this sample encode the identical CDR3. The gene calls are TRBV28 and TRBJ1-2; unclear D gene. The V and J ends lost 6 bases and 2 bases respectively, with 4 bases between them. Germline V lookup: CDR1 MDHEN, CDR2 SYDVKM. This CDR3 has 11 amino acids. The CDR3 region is CASSINYGYTF. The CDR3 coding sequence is TGTGCCAGCAGCATAAACTATGGCTACACCTTC.

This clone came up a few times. The CDR3 sequence: CASRPHLNTEAFF. CDR3 nucleotide sequence: TGTGCCAGCAGGCCACATCTGAACACTGAAGCTTTCTTT. This rearrangement joins TRBV6-1 to TRBJ1-1; no reliable D call. CDR3 length equals 13 residues. The V gene's germline CDR1 is MNHNS and CDR2 SASEGT. Trimming removed 6 bases at V and 0 bases at J, with 8 bases between.

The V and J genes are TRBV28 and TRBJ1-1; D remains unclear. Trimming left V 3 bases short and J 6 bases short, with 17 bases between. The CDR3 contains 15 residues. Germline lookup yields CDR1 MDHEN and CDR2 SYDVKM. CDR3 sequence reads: CASSFFGEGRAEAFF. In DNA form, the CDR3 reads TGTGCCAGCAGTTTCTTTGGGGAAGGGAGGGCTGAAGCTTTCTTT.

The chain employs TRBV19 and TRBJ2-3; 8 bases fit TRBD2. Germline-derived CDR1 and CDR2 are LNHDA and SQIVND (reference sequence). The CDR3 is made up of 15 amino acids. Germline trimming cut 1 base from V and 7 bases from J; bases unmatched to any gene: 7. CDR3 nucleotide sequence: TGTGCCAGTAGTATAGTCGGGGGGGGCGGGAATACGCAGTATTTT. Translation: CASSIVGGGGNTQYF.

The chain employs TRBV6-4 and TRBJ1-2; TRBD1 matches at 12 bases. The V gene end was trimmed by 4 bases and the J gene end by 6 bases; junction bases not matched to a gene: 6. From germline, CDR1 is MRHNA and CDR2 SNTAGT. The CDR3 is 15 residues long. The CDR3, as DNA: TGTGCCAGCAGTGGAGGGACAGGGGGCGCGGATGGCTACACCTTC. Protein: CASSGGTGGADGYTF.

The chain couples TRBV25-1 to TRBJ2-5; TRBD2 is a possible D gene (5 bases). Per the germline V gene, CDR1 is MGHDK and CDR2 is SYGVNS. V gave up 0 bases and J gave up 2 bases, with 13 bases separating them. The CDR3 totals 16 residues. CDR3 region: CASSEYGGVGQETQYF. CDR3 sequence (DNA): TGTGCCAGCAGTGAATATGGAGGAGTAGGGCAAGAGACCCAGTACTTC.

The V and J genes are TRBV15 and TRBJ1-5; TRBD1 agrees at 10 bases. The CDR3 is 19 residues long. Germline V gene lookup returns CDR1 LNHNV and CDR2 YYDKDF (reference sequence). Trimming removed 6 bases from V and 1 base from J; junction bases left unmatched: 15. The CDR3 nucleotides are TGTGCCACCAGATCGGGACAGGGGCTAAATTTGAGAAGCAATCAGCCCCAGCATTTT. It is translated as CATRSGQGLNLRSNQPQHF.

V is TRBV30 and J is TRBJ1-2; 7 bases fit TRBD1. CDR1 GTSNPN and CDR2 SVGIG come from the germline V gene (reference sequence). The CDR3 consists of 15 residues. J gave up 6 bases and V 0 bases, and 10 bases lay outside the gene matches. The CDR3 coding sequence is TGTGCCTGGAGTGTACAAGGGGGCCAGGCGAATGGCTACACCTTC. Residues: CAWSVQGGQANGYTF.

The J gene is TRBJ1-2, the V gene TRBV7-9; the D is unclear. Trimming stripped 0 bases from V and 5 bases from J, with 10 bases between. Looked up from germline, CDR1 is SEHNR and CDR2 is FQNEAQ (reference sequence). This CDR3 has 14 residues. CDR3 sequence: CASSLAYGRYGYTF. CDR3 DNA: TGTGCCAGCAGCTTAGCGTACGGGCGATATGGCTACACCTTC.

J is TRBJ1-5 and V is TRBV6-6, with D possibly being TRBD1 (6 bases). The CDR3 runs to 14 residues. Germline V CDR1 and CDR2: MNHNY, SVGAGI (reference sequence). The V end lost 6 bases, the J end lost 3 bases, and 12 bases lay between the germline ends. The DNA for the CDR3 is TGTGCCAGCAGCCGTAGACAGGACAATCAGCCCCAGCATTTT. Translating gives CASSRRQDNQPQHF.

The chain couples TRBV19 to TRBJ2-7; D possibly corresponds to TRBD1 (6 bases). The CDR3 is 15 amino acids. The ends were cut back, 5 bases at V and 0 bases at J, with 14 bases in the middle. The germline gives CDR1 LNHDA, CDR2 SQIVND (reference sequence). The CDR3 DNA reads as TGTGCCAGTAGTCCCCCGGACAGAAGCTCCTACGAGCAGTACTTC. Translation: CASSPPDRSSYEQYF. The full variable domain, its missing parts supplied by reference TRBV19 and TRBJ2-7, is DGGITQSPKYLFRKEGQNVTLSCEQNLNHDAMYWYRQDPGQGLRLIYYSQIVNDFQKGDIAEGYSVSREKKESFPLTVTSAQKNPTAFYLCASSPPDRSSYEQYFGPGTRLTVT.

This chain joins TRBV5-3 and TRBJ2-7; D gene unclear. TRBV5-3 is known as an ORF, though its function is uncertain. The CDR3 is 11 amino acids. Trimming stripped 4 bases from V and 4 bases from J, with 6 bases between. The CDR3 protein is CARSNQYEQYF. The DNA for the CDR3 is TGTGCCAGAAGCAATCAATACGAGCAGTACTTC.

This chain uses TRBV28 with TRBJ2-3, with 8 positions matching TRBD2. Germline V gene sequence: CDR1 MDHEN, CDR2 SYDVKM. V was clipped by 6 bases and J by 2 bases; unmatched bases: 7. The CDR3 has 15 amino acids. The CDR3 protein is CASRKRGLLTDTQYF. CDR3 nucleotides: TGTGCCAGCAGGAAGCGGGGGTTGCTCACAGATACGCAGTATTTT.

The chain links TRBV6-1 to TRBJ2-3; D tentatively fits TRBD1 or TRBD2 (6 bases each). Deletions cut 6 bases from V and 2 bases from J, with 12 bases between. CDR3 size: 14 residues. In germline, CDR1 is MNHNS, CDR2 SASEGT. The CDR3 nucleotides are TGTGCCAGCAGGGAGGGGGTACCCACAGATACGCAGTATTTT. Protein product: CASREGVPTDTQYF.

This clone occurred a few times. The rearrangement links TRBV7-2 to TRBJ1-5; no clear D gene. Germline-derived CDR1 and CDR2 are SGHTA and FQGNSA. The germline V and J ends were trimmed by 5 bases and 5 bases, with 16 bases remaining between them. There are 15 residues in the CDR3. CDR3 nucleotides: TGTGCCAGCAGCCCCAATGGATTAAAAGATCAGCCCCAGCATTTT. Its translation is CASSPNGLKDQPQHF.

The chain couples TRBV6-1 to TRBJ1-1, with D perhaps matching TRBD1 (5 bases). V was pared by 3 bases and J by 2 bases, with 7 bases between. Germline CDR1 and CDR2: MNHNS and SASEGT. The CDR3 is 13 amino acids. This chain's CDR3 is CASSDRDNTEAFF. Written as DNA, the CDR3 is TGTGCCAGCAGTGACAGGGATAACACTGAAGCTTTCTTT.